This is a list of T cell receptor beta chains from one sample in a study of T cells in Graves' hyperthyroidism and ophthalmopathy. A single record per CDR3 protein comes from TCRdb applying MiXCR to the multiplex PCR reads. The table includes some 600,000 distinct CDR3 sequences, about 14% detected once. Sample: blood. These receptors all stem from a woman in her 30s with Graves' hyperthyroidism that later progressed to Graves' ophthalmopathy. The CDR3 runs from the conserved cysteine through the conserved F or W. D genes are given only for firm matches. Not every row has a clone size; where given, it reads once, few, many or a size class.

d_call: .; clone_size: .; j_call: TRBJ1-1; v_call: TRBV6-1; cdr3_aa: CASAAPGLNTEAFF; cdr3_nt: TGTGCCAGCGCGGCCCCGGGCCTGAACACTGAAGCTTTCTTT
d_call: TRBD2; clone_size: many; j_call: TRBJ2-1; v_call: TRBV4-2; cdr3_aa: CASSQDKGTKLDNEQFF; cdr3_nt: TGTGCCAGCAGCCAAGACAAAGGGACTAAATTGGACAATGAGCAGTTCTTC
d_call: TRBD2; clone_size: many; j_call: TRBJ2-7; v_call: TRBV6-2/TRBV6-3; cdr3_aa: CASSYPGEREAYEQYF; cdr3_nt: TGTGCCAGCAGTTACCCGGGGGAGCGGGAGGCGTACGAGCAGTACTTC
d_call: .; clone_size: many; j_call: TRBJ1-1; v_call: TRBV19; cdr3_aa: CASSLRLGVNTEAFF; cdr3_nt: TGTGCCAGTAGTTTGAGATTAGGTGTGAACACTGAAGCTTTCTTT
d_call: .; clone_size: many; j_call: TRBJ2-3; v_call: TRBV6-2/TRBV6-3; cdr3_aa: CASTQGLGLPPSDTQYF; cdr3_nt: TGTGCCAGCACACAAGGGCTCGGACTACCTCCCTCGGATACGCAGTATTTT
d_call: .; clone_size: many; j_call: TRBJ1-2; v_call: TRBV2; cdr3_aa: CASSVGVEHGYTF; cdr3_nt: TGTGCCAGCAGCGTTGGGGTCGAGCATGGCTACACCTTC
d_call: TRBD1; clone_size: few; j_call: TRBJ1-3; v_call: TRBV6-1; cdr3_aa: CASRPGQILLSGNTIYF; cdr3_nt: TGTGCCAGCAGACCGGGACAGATACTTCTCTCTGGAAACACCATATATTTT
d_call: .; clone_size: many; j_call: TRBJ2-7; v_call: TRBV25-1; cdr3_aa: CASSERAGTPYEQYF; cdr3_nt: TGTGCCAGCAGTGAAAGGGCAGGTACTCCCTACGAGCAGTACTTC
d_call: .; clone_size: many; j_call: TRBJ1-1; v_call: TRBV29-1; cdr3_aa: CSVGPGVNTEAFF; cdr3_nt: TGCAGCGTTGGGCCTGGTGTAAACACTGAAGCTTTCTTT
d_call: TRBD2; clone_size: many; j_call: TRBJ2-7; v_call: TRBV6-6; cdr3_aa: CASSYSNPGGSGRFSYEQYF; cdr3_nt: TGTGCCAGCAGTTACTCCAACCCCGGGGGTAGCGGGAGGTTCTCCTACGAGCAGTACTTC
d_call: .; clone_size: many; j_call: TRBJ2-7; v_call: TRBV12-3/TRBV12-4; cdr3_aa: CASSVTEGGQYF; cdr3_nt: TGTGCCAGCAGTGTAACCGAGGGCGGGCAGTACTTC
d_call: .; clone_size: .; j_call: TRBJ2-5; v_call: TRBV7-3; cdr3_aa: CASSLTPGIQETQYF; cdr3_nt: TGTGCCAGCAGCTTAACGCCGGGCATCCAAGAGACCCAGTACTTC
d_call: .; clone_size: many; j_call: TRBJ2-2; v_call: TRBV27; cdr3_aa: CASSSRSSANTGELFF; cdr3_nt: TGTGCCAGCAGCTCTCGGTCTAGCGCAAACACCGGGGAGCTGTTTTTT
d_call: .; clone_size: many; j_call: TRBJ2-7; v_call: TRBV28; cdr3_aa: CASSSMGGGGGEQYF; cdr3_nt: TGTGCCAGCAGTTCTATGGGTGGAGGGGGAGGCGAGCAGTACTTC
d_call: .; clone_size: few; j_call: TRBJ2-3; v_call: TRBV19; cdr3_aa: CASSNPGNKVTDTQYF; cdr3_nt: TGTGCCAGTAGTAACCCCGGGAATAAGGTTACAGATACGCAGTATTTT
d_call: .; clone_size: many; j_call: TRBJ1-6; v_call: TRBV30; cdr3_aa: CAWSPPGQLASPLHF; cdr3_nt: TGTGCCTGGAGTCCCCCTGGACAGTTAGCCTCACCCCTCCACTTT
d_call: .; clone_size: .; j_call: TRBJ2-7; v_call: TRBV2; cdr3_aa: CASSTRGGNEQYF; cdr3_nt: TGTGCCAGCAGCACCCGAGGGGGGAACGAGCAGTACTTC
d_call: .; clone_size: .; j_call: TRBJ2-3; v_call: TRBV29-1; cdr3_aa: CSGEGENTDTQYF; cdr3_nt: TGCAGCGGGGAAGGGGAAAACACAGATACGCAGTATTTT
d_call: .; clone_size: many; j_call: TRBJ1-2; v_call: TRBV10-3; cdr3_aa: CAISESNEGKGYTF; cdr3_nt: TGTGCCATCAGTGAGTCAAATGAGGGAAAAGGCTACACCTTC
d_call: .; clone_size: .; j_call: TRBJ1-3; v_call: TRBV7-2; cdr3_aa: CASSLWGKGSAGNTIYF; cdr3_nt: TGTGCCAGCAGCTTATGGGGGAAGGGATCGGCTGGAAACACCATATATTTT
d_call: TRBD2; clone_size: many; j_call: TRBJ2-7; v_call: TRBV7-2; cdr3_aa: CASSPGLAADEQYF; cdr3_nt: TGTGCCAGCAGCCCTGGACTAGCGGCCGACGAGCAGTACTTC
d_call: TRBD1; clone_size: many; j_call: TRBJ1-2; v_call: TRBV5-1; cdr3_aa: CASSFDREGDGYTF; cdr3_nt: TGCGCCAGCAGCTTCGACAGGGAAGGAGATGGCTACACCTTC
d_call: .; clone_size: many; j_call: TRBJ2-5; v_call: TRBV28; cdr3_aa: CASSPELTTLQETQYF; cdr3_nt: TGTGCCAGCAGTCCTGAACTTACTACACTCCAAGAGACCCAGTACTTC
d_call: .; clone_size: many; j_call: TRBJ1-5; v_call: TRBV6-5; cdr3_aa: CASSYSIWGSGTNQPQHF; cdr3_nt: TGTGCCAGCAGTTACTCGATCTGGGGATCGGGGACTAATCAGCCCCAGCATTTT
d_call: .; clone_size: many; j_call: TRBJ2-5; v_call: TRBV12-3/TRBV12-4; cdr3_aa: CASSPRLAEETQYF; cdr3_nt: TGTGCCAGCTCCCCCCGGCTAGCAGAAGAGACCCAGTACTTC
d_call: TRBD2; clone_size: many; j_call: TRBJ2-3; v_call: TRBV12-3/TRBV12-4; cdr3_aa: CASSVTSGSGADTQYF; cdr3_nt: TGTGCCAGCAGTGTTACTAGCGGGAGTGGCGCAGATACGCAGTATTTT
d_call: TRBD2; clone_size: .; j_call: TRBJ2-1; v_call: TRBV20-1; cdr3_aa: CSARRLAGVNEQFF; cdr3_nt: TGCAGTGCTAGGCGGCTAGCGGGAGTAAATGAGCAGTTCTTC
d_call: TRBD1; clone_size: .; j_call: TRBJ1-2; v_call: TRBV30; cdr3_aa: CAWSGQGHYGYTF; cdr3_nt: TGTGCCTGGAGTGGACAGGGCCACTATGGCTACACCTTC
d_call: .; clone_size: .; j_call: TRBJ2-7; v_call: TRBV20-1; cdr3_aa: CSARGVATSDSYEQYF; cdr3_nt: TGCAGTGCTAGAGGGGTAGCGACCTCGGACTCCTACGAGCAGTACTTC
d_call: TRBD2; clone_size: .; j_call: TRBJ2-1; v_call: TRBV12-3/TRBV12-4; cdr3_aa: CASSKGLAGKGEQFF; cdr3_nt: TGTGCCAGCAGTAAGGGACTAGCGGGAAAAGGTGAGCAGTTCTTC
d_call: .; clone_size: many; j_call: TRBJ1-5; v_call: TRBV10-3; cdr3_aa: CATVQGPDQPQHF; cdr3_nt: TGTGCCACCGTACAGGGACCGGATCAGCCCCAGCATTTT
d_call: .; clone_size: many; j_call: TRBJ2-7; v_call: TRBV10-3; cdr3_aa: CATSPSPSSYEQYF; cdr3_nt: TGTGCCACTTCACCATCGCCTTCCTCCTACGAGCAGTACTTC
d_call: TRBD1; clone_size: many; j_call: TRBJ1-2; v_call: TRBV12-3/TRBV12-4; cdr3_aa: CASSPTGGRGYTF; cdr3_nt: TGTGCCAGCAGTCCTACAGGGGGAAGAGGCTACACCTTC
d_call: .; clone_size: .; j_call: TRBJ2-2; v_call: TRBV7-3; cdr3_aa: CASSPESGYPTGELFF; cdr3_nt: TGTGCCAGCAGCCCTGAAAGCGGCTACCCTACCGGGGAGCTGTTTTTT
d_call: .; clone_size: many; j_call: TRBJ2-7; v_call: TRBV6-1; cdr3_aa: CASKEQWGLGAHEQYF; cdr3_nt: TGTGCCAGCAAGGAACAATGGGGACTGGGGGCCCACGAGCAGTACTTC
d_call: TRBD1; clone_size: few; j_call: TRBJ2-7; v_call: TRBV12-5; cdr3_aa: CASGLVLDRGYEQYF; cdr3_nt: TGTGCTAGTGGTTTGGTACTGGACAGGGGGTACGAGCAGTACTTC
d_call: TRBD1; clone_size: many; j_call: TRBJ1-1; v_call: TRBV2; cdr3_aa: CASSVNTRTGETEAFF; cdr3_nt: TGTGCCAGCAGTGTCAACACTAGGACAGGGGAAACTGAAGCTTTCTTT
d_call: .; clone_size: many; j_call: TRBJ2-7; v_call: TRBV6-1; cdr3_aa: CASRHVGGPDEQYF; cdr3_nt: TGTGCCAGCAGACACGTTGGGGGTCCCGACGAGCAGTACTTC
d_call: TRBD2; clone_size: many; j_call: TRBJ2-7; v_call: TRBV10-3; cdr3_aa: CASWGGESDEQYF; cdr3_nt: TGTGCCAGCTGGGGGGGAGAGAGTGACGAGCAGTACTTC
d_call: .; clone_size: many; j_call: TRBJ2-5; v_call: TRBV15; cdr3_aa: CATSRTIGRETQYF; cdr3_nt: TGTGCCACCAGCAGGACCATCGGAAGGGAGACCCAGTACTTC
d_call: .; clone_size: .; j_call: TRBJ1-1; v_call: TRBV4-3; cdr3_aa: CVSSLEAGRSTEAFF; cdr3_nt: TGCGTCAGCAGCCTCGAGGCAGGGCGAAGTACTGAAGCTTTCTTT